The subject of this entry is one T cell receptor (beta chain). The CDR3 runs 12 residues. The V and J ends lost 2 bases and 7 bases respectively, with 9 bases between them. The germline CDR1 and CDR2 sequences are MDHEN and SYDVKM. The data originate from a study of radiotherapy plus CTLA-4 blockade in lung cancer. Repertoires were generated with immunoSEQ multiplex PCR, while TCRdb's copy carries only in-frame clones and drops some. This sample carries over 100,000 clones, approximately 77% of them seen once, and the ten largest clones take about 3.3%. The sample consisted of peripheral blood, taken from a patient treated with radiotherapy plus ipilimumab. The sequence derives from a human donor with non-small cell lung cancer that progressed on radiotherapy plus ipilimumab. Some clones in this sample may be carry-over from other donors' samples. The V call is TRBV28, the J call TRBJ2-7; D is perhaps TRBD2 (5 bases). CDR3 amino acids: CASSLRGLEQYF. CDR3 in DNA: TGTGCCAGCAGTTTAAGAGGGCTTGAGCAGTACTTC.